The sequence of this T cell receptor beta chain was determined in a study of response to subunit inactivated influenza vaccine. Broader study findings: The study's authors posited that every seasonal influenza vaccination enlists few new T cells.

TCRdb re-called the RT-PCR reads with MiXCR, one entry per CDR3 protein. The sample records approximately 310,000 distinct CDR3 sequences, about a fifth being singletons. This clonotype was counted at least ten times. Its target is not known. V shed 0 bases and J shed 3 bases, with 21 bases lying between them. Germline CDR1 and CDR2: LGHNA and YSLEER. CDR3 length equals 20 residues. Specimen: PBMCs from blood, collected roughly 20 months after vaccination. The V call is TRBV4-3, the J call TRBJ1-6; D unresolved. The sequence was obtained from a man aged 50 to 69 who received an inactivated influenza vaccine. CDR3 DNA sequence: TGCGCCAGCAGCCAAGATCCCAGGAGGTCCACGCCAATCTATAATTCACCCCTCCACTTT. It yields the protein CASSQDPRRSTPIYNSPLHF.